This record concerns one T cell receptor (beta chain) sequence. Germline assignment: CDR1 SNHLY and CDR2 FYNNEI. The CDR3 length is 14 residues. V trimming: 8 bases; J trimming: 5 bases; junction bases outside the gene matches: 9. The sample comes from a study of blood T cell repertoires in COVID-19. Here immunoSEQ multiplex PCR was the method, and the copy in TCRdb shows in-frame clones only, minus some. The sample carries 80,000 or so clones, approximately 89% recorded once. The genes are TRBV2 and TRBJ1-5; TRBD1 agrees at 7 bases. Sequenced input: peripheral blood. The receptor was derived from a man aged 50 to 60 with acute or convalescent COVID-19. CDR3 bases: TGTGCCAGCCAACAGGACAGGAATGATCAGCCCCAGCATTTT. It encodes CASQQDRNDQPQHF.